Presented here are 27 T cell receptor beta chains from one specimen sequenced in a study of T cells in Graves' hyperthyroidism and ophthalmopathy. The CDR3 regions of TCR beta were amplified from RNA transcripts. The HTBI primer set drove a first-round RT-PCR of the TCR CDR3. TCRdb passed the multiplex PCR reads through MiXCR, listing each CDR3 protein once. The table lists around 570,000 distinct CDR3 sequences, about 20% of them singletons. The sample comprised blood. The receptors stem from a middle-aged man with Graves' ophthalmopathy.

The rearrangement joins TRBV19 to TRBJ1-1, with a tentative D call TRBD1 (5 bases). Trimming took off 3 bases at V and 0 bases at J, with 8 bases between the two ends. The length of the CDR3 is 14 residues. The germline V gene encodes CDR1 LNHDA and CDR2 SQIVND (reference sequence). The chain's CDR3 is CASSIQGVNTEAFF. The CDR3 DNA follows: TGTGCCAGTAGTATTCAAGGGGTGAACACTGAAGCTTTCTTT.

The J gene is TRBJ2-1, the V gene TRBV12-3 or TRBV12-4, with D perhaps matching TRBD1 (5 bases). CDR3 length: 15 residues. Trimming stripped 8 bases from V and 10 bases from J, with 24 bases between. The CDR3 nucleotides read TGTGCCAGCTACCCGTGGGGCAGGGTAAATCCGGAGCAGTTCTTC. Translated: CASYPWGRVNPEQFF.

At least ten counts were recorded for this clonotype. The chain employs TRBV20-1 and TRBJ2-7; D uncertain. This CDR3 has 14 amino acids. The V gene lost 0 bases and the J gene lost 0 bases, with 9 bases spanning the gap. CDR1 is DFQATT and CDR2 is SNEGSKA in the germline V gene (reference sequence). The CDR3 coding sequence is TGCAGTGCTAGAGATGCGTCTTCCTCCTACGAGCAGTACTTC. The encoded protein is CSARDASSSYEQYF.

This clonotype came up many times. This CDR3 is CASSPGTTDTQYF. CDR3 coding DNA: TGCGCCAGCAGCCCTGGTACCACAGATACGCAGTATTTT. The chain employs TRBV5-1 and TRBJ2-3; no reliable D call. The CDR3 consists of 13 residues. V was cut by 4 bases and J by 2 bases, with 8 bases left in between. Looked up from germline, CDR1 is SGHRS and CDR2 is YFSETQ.

The chain has TRBV20-1 and TRBJ2-4; no definite D call. The V gene lost 6 bases and the J gene lost 1 base, with 4 bases spanning the gap. Per germline, CDR1 DFQATT and CDR2 SNEGSKA (reference sequence). The CDR3 consists of 11 residues. CDR3 in amino acids: CSAEAKNIQYF. In DNA, the CDR3 is TGCAGTGCGGAGGCCAAAAACATTCAGTACTTC.

This clonotype was seen many times. V gene TRBV5-5 combines with J gene TRBJ1-6; 11 positions agree with TRBD1. The CDR3 extends over 15 amino acids. CDR1 SGHKS and CDR2 YYEKEE come from the germline V gene (reference sequence). V shed 4 bases and J 7 bases; nucleotides not matched to a gene: 4. The CDR3 loop reads CASSNRDRGNSPLHF. The CDR3 DNA reads TGTGCCAGCAGCAACCGGGACAGGGGGAATTCACCCCTCCACTTT.

V and J are TRBV27 and TRBJ1-6, with TRBD1 as a possible D gene (6 bases). V was pared by 5 bases and J by 1 base, with 9 bases between. The germline gives CDR1 MNHEY, CDR2 SMNVEV (reference sequence). The CDR3 covers 15 residues. CDR3 region: CASSPQGSYNSPLHF. The CDR3 region has the DNA TGTGCCAGCAGTCCGCAGGGGTCCTATAATTCACCCCTCCACTTT.

Remarks on this clonotype: With a much larger clone just one base away, this may be a read error. This chain connects TRBV6-5 to TRBJ1-1; possible D gene TRBD1, 5 bases. The V gene's germline CDR1 is MNHEY and CDR2 SVGAGI. CDR3 length equals 13 residues. CDR3 region: CASSYEGHTEASF. As DNA, the CDR3 is TGTGCCAGCAGTTACGAGGGGCACACTGAAGCTTCCTTT.

This clonotype was seen a few times. This chain uses TRBV7-9 with TRBJ2-7; D is unresolved. The CDR3 loop spans 14 amino acids. CDR1 is SEHNR and CDR2 is FQNEAQ in the germline V gene (reference sequence). The V end was cut by 2 bases, the J end by 2 bases, with 10 bases between. The CDR3 nucleotides are TGTGCCAGCAGCTTAAGGCAGCTACCCTACGAGCAGTACTTC. It yields the protein CASSLRQLPYEQYF.

The chain links TRBV6-1 to TRBJ1-2; weak D call: TRBD1 (6 bases). CDR1 and CDR2 (germline): MNHNS, SASEGT. CDR3 length: 12 amino acids. V shed 8 bases and J shed 5 bases, with 12 bases lying between them. CDR3 sequence reads: CASPQGRYGYTF. In DNA form, the CDR3 reads TGTGCCAGCCCACAGGGACGATATGGCTACACCTTC.

This clonotype was recorded at least ten times. J is TRBJ1-1 and V is TRBV18, with TRBD1 matching 8 bases. This CDR3 is built from 14 residues. Trimming at V came to 4 bases and at J to 3 bases, leaving 4 bases not matched to a gene. Germline CDR1 and CDR2: KGHSH and LQKENI. In DNA form, the CDR3 reads TGTGCCAGCTCACTAGGGGACAGGCACACTGAAGCTTTCTTT. It translates to CASSLGDRHTEAFF.

The chain combines TRBV5-1 with TRBJ2-2; TRBD2 agrees at 9 bases. V lost 1 base to trimming and J lost 6 bases; unmatched junction nucleotides: 7. Looked up from germline, CDR1 is SGHRS and CDR2 is YFSETQ. This CDR3 spans 16 amino acids. CDR3 nucleotides: TGCGCCAGCAGCTTGAGCCTAGCGGGAAGGGCCGGGGAGCTGTTTTTT. It specifies CASSLSLAGRAGELFF.

This clonotype has just a few counts. The chain has TRBV29-1 and TRBJ2-5; 7 nucleotides align to TRBD1. CDR3 size: 13 residues. Looked up from germline, CDR1 is SQVTM and CDR2 is ANQGSEA. Germline trimming cut 6 bases from V and 2 bases from J; bases unmatched to any gene: 6. The CDR3 is CSVGRDRQETQYF. The CDR3 nucleotides are TGCAGCGTGGGACGGGACAGACAAGAGACCCAGTACTTC.

V usage is TRBV5-1 and J usage is TRBJ2-7; 10 positions match TRBD2. The CDR3 has 16 amino acids. The germline gives CDR1 SGHRS, CDR2 YFSETQ. The J segment lost 4 bases and the V segment lost 3 bases, leaving 10 bases of the junction unmatched. The CDR3, as DNA: TGCGCCAGCAGCTGGACCCCTAGCGGGAGTCAATACGAGCAGTACTTC. Translating gives CASSWTPSGSQYEQYF.

This clonotype showed up just once. This chain joins TRBV29-1 and TRBJ2-1, with 7 bases fitting TRBD2. The CDR3 is 15 amino acids. Germline CDR1 and CDR2: SQVTM and ANQGSEA. V lost 0 bases to trimming and J lost 0 bases; unmatched junction nucleotides: 2. CDR3 region: CSVEDRGGSYNEQFF. DNA of the CDR3: TGCAGCGTTGAAGATCGCGGGGGCTCCTACAATGAGCAGTTCTTC.

This sequence joins TRBV6-1 and TRBJ1-6, with D maybe TRBD1 (5 bases). The CDR3 runs 12 residues. From germline, CDR1 is MNHNS and CDR2 SASEGT. The V end was cut by 4 bases, the J end by 9 bases, with 7 bases between. This CDR3 reads CASSGGISPLHF. Written as DNA, the CDR3 is TGTGCCAGCAGTGGGGGGATTTCACCCCTCCACTTT.

The chain is built from TRBV7-6 and TRBJ1-1; 7 bases agree with TRBD1. The CDR3 is made up of 15 amino acids. Trimming removed 1 base from V and 4 bases from J; junction bases left unmatched: 6. The V gene's germline CDR1 is SGHVS and CDR2 FNYEAQ. The CDR3 here is CASSLEDRVGTEAFF. DNA of the CDR3: TGTGCCAGCAGCTTAGAAGACAGGGTTGGCACTGAAGCTTTCTTT. The variable domain in full, with the rest retrieved from reference TRBV7-6 and TRBJ1-1, is GAGVSQSPRYKVTKRGQDVALRCDPISGHVSLYWYRQALGQGPEFLTYFNYEAQQDKSGLPNDRFSAERPEGSISTLTIQRTEQRDSAMYRCASSLEDRVGTEAFFGQGTRLTVV.

The V gene is TRBV7-2, the J gene TRBJ1-6; D unresolved. Germline loops: CDR1 SGHTA, CDR2 FQGNSA. This CDR3 spans 14 amino acids. V lost 2 bases to trimming and J lost 10 bases, with 12 bases between them. The CDR3 loop reads CASSLSKGWSPLHF. Written as DNA, the CDR3 is TGTGCCAGCAGCTTATCTAAGGGCTGGTCACCCCTCCACTTT.

Worth noting for this clonotype: A single base separates this from a much larger clone, so it may be a read error. The rearrangement joins TRBV29-1 to TRBJ1-5, with 8 positions matching TRBD1. CDR1 is SQVTM and CDR2 is ANQGSEA in the germline V gene. This CDR3 spans 13 amino acids. The J segment lost 3 bases and the V segment lost 4 bases, leaving 2 bases of the junction unmatched. The CDR3 region has the DNA TGCAGCGTTGGACAGGGGATCAATCAGCCCCAGCATTTT. As protein: CSVGQGINQPQHF.

This clonotype was detected a few times. V usage is TRBV28 and J usage is TRBJ2-5; D unclear. Germline V gene sequence: CDR1 MDHEN, CDR2 SYDVKM. The CDR3 sequence is 12 residues long. Trimming pared 5 bases from V and 4 bases from J, leaving 8 bases between. For the CDR3, the DNA is TGTGCCAGCAGTGGGATGCGAGAGACCCAGTACTTC. Its protein is CASSGMRETQYF. The variable domain in full, completed from reference TRBV28 and TRBJ2-5, reads DVKVTQSSRYLVKRTGEKVFLECVQDMDHENMFWYRQDPGLGLRLIYFSYDVKMKEKGDIPEGYSVSREKKERFSLILESASTNQTSMYLCASSGMRETQYFGPGTRLLVL.

In this sample, this clonotype turned up a few times. The chain joins TRBV24-1 to TRBJ2-2; D is ambiguous. CDR3 length: 15 amino acids. Germline assignment: CDR1 KGHDR and CDR2 SFDVKD. Trimming took off 3 bases at V and 2 bases at J, with 9 bases between the two ends. CDR3 bases: TGTGCCACCAGTGATCCAAGGGTTAACACCGGGGAGCTGTTTTTT. It is translated as CATSDPRVNTGELFF.

This clonotype was seen only a few times. V usage is TRBV2 and J usage is TRBJ1-3; D is unclear. Germline V CDR1 and CDR2: SNHLY, FYNNEI. The V end was cut by 6 bases, the J end by 2 bases, with 11 bases between. CDR3 length: 14 residues. The DNA for the CDR3 is TGTGCCAGCAGACAGTGGTCGGCTGGAAACACCATATATTTT. Translating gives CASRQWSAGNTIYF.

This clonotype was found a few times. The chain combines TRBV5-1 with TRBJ2-5; no clear D. CDR3 length: 12 amino acids. The germline V and J ends were trimmed by 4 bases and 5 bases, with 9 bases remaining between them. Germline values: CDR1 SGHRS, CDR2 YFSETQ. CDR3: CASSHDLETQYF. DNA for the CDR3: TGCGCCAGCAGCCACGACTTGGAGACCCAGTACTTC. Based on the CDR3 plus reference TRBV5-1 and TRBJ2-5, the full variable domain is KAGVTQTPRYLIKTRGQQVTLSCSPISGHRSVSWYQQTPGQGLQFLFEYFSETQRNKGNFPGRFSGRQFSNSRSEMNVSTLELGDSALYLCASSHDLETQYFGPGTRLLVL.

The sample holds many counts of this clonotype. This chain uses TRBV13 with TRBJ2-3, with unresolved D. The ends were cut back, 5 bases at V and 6 bases at J, with 15 bases in the middle. CDR1 and CDR2 (germline): PRHDT, FYEKMQ (reference sequence). This CDR3 has 14 amino acids. The CDR3 is CASSLRLPGDTQYF. DNA for the CDR3: TGTGCCAGCAGCCTACGACTGCCGGGTGATACGCAGTATTTT.

A note on this clonotype: A read error is possible here, since a much larger clone lies one base away. This rearrangement joins TRBV11-2 to TRBJ1-5; unclear D gene. With 4 bases removed from V and 1 base from J, the gap between germline ends came to 5 bases. This CDR3 comprises 13 residues. CDR1 is SGHAT, CDR2 FQNNGV, per germline. This CDR3 is CASSSHSNQPQHF. In DNA, the CDR3 is TGTGCCAGCAGCTCGCACAGCAATCAGCCCCAGCATTTT.

This clonotype occurred a few times. The V gene is TRBV20-1, the J gene TRBJ2-4; 8 bases map to TRBD2. Germline V gene data show CDR1 as DFQATT and CDR2 as SNEGSKA (reference sequence). J lost 1 base, V lost 5 bases, and 13 bases had no gene match. The CDR3 sequence is 17 residues long. Here the CDR3 DNA reads TGCAGTGCTCCCGGACTAGCTGGGGGGTTGGCCAAAAACATTCAGTACTTC. Protein: CSAPGLAGGLAKNIQYF.

With regard to this clonotype: An end of the junction does not agree with germline; a read error may underlie this. CDR3 in amino acids: CGASGRYNEQFF. CDR3 bases: TGCGGTGCTAGCGGGAGATACAATGAGCAGTTCTTC. V gene TRBV20-1 combines with J gene TRBJ2-1; 10 bases match TRBD2. Germline V CDR1 and CDR2: DFQATT, SNEGSKA (reference sequence). There are 12 residues in the CDR3.